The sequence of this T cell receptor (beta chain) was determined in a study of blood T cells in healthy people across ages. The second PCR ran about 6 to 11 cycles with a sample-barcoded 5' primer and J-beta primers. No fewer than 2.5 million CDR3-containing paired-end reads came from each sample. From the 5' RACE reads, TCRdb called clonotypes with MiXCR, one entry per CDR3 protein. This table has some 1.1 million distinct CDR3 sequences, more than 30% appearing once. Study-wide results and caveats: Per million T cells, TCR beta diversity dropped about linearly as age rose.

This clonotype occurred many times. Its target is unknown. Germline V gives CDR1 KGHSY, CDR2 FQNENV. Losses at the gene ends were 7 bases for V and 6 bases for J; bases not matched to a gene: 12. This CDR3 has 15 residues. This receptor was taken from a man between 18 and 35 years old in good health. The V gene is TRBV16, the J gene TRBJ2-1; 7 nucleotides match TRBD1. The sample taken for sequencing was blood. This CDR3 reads CASNNPGQHPNEQFF. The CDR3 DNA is TGTGCCAGCAACAATCCGGGACAGCACCCCAATGAGCAGTTCTTC.